The 4 T cell receptor beta chains reported below all come from one sample, sequenced in a study of blood T cells in healthy people across ages (dated by TCRdb to between 2015 and 2016). Library preparation was by 5' RACE. TCRdb shows the sequencer as Illumina HiSeq 2500. A second PCR of about 7 to 12 cycles was run with a J-beta primer mix and a sample-barcoded 5' primer. TCRdb reanalyzed the raw reads on its own, using fastp at Q25 for trimming and MiXCR for clone calling, and kept in-frame beta chains. Each entry merges the rows of one CDR3 protein and shows their most common DNA and genes. Present in this sample are about 580,000 distinct CDR3 sequences, around 48% of which were seen just once. About 26% of the sample comes from the top ten. Sequencing input: blood. These receptor sequences come from a man aged 80 or over in good health.

V usage is TRBV7-9 and J usage is TRBJ2-6; no clear D gene. This CDR3 is 11 amino acids long. Trimming took 5 bases from V and 6 from J, leaving 2 bases between them. Germline assignment: CDR1 SEHNR and CDR2 FQNEAQ (reference sequence). CDR3 DNA: TGTGCCAGCAGCCAGGCCAACGTCCTGACTTTC. Its translation: CASSQANVLTF.

The rearrangement joins TRBV7-2 to TRBJ2-5, with 9 bases matching TRBD1. Trimming cost V 5 bases and J 1 base; bases outside gene matches: 8. CDR3 size: 16 residues. Germline loops: CDR1 SGHTA, CDR2 FQGNSA. The CDR3 DNA reads TGTGCCAGCAGCGACAAACAGGGGGCTACCCAAGAGACCCAGTACTTC. Residues: CASSDKQGATQETQYF.

The rearrangement uses TRBV15 and TRBJ2-3, with 10 nucleotides matching TRBD2. There are 17 residues in the CDR3. Germline CDR1 and CDR2: LNHNV and YYDKDF (reference sequence). J gave up 0 bases and V 0 bases, and 3 bases lay outside the gene matches. The CDR3 DNA reads TGTGCCACCAGCAGAGATTCGACTAGCGGGAGCACAGATACGCAGTATTTT. Its translation: CATSRDSTSGSTDTQYF.

The count of this clonotype is one. The gene calls are TRBV6-1 and TRBJ1-2, with 7 bases identical to TRBD1. V shed 6 bases and J 0 bases; nucleotides not matched to a gene: 7. The CDR3 sequence is 15 residues long. The V gene's germline CDR1 is MNHNS and CDR2 SASEGT. CDR3 in amino acids: CASSDRARANYGYTF. CDR3 bases: TGTGCCAGCAGCGACAGGGCCCGAGCTAACTATGGCTACACCTTC.